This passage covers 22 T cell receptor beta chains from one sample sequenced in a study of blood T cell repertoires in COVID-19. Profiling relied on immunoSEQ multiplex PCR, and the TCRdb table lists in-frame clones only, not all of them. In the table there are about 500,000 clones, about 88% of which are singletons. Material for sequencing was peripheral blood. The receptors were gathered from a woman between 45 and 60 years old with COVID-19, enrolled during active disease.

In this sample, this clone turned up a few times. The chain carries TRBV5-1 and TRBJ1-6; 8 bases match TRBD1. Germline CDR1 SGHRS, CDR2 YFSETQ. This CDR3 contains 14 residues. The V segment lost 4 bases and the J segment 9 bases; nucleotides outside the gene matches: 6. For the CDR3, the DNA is TGCGCCAGCAGCGGTGGACAGGGAGCTTCACCCCTCCACTTT. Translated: CASSGGQGASPLHF. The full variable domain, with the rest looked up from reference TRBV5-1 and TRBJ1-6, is KAGVTQTPRYLIKTRGQQVTLSCSPISGHRSVSWYQQTPGQGLQFLFEYFSETQRNKGNFPGRFSGRQFSNSRSEMNVSTLELGDSALYLCASSGGQGASPLHFGNGTRLTVT.

CDR3 coding DNA: TGTGCCAGCAGCTTAGGGGCCCGGGGGGAGCTGTTTTTT. It codes for CASSLGARGELFF. The V and J genes are TRBV7-9 and TRBJ2-2; the D is unclear. The CDR3 has 13 residues. Trimming took 1 base from V and 8 from J, leaving 8 bases between them. CDR1 and CDR2 (germline): SEHNR, FQNEAQ (reference sequence).

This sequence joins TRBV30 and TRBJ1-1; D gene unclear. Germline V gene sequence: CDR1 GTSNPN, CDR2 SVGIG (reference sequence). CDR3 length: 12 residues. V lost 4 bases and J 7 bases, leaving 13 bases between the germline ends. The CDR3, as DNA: TGTGCCTGGACCACCCGGGTCGGTGAAGCTTTCTTT. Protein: CAWTTRVGEAFF. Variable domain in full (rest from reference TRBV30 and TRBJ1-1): SQTIHQWPATLVQPVGSPLSLECTVEGTSNPNLYWYRQAAGRGLQLLFYSVGIGQISSEVPQNLSASRPQDRQFILSSKKLLLSDSGFYLCAWTTRVGEAFFGQGTRLTVV.

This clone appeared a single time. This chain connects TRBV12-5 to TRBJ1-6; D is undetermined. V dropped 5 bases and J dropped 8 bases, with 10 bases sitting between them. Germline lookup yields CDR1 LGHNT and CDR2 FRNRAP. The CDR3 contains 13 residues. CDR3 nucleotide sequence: TGTGCTAGTGGTCCCCGACTGGATTCACCCCTCCACTTT. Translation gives CASGPRLDSPLHF.

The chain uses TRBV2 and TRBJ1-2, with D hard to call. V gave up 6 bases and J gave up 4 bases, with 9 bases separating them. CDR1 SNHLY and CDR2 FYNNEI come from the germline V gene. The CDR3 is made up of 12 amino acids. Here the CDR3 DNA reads TGTGCCAGCAGGGCTGTGGTCTATGGCTACACCTTC. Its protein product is CASRAVVYGYTF.

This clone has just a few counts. The CDR3 protein is CASSLELAGGIDEQFF. DNA of the CDR3: TGCGCCAGCAGCTTGGAACTAGCGGGGGGCATCGATGAGCAGTTCTTC. The chain carries TRBV5-1 and TRBJ2-1; 12 bases match TRBD2. This CDR3 spans 16 amino acids. Germline V gene lookup returns CDR1 SGHRS and CDR2 YFSETQ. The ends lost 0 bases at V and 8 bases at J; junction bases unmatched: 6.

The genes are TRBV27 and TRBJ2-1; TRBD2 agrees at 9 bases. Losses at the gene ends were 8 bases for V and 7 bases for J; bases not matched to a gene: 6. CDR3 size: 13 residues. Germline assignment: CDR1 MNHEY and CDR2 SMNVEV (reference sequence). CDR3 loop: CASQRGALNEQFF. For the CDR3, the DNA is TGTGCCAGCCAGCGGGGGGCCCTTAATGAGCAGTTCTTC.

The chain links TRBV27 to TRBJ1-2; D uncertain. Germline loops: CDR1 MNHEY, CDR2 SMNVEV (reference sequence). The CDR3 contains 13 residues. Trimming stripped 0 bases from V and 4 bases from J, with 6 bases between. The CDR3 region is CASSLSGTYGYTF. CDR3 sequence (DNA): TGTGCCAGCAGTTTATCTGGCACCTATGGCTACACCTTC.

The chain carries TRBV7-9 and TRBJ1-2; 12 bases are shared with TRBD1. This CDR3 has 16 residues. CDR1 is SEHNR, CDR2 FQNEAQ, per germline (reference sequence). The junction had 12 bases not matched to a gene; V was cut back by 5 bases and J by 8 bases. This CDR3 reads CASSEPGQGADGGYTF. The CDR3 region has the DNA TGTGCCAGCAGCGAGCCGGGACAGGGGGCCGACGGGGGCTACACCTTC. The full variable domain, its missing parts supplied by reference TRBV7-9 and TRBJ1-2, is DTGVSQNPRHKITKRGQNVTFRCDPISEHNRLYWYRQTLGQGPEFLTYFQNEAQLEKSRLLSDRFSAERPKGSFSTLEIQRTEQGDSAMYLCASSEPGQGADGGYTFGSGTRLTVV.

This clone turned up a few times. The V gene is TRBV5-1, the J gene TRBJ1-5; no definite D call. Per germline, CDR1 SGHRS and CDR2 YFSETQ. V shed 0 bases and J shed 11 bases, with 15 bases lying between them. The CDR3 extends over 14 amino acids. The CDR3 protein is CASSLGDGFGAQHF. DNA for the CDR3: TGCGCCAGCAGCTTGGGGGATGGGTTCGGGGCCCAGCATTTT.

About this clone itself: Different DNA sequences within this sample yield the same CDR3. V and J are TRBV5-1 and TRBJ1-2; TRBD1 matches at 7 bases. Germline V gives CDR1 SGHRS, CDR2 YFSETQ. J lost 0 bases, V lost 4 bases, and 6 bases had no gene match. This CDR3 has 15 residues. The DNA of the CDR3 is TGCGCCAGCAGCCTGAGACAGGGAGCTAACTATGGCTACACCTTC. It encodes CASSLRQGANYGYTF.

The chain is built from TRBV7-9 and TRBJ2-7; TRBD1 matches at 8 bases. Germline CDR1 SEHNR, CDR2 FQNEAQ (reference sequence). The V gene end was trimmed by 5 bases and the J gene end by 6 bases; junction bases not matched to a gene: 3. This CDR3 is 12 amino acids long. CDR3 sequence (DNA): TGTGCCAGCAGCACGACAGGGGCCGAGCAGTACTTC. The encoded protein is CASSTTGAEQYF.

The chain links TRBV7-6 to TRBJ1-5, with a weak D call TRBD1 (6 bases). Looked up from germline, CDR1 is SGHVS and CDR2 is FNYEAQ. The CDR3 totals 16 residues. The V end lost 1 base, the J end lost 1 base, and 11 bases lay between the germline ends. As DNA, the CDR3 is TGTGCCAGCAGCTTAGGGGGGCCCCTAAGCAATCAGCCCCAGCATTTT. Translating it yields CASSLGGPLSNQPQHF.

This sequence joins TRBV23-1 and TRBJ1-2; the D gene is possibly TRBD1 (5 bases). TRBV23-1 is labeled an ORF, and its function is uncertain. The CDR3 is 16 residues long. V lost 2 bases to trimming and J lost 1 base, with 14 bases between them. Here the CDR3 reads CASSQDDRKDNYGYTF. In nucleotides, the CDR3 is TGCGCCAGCAGTCAAGACGACAGAAAAGATAACTATGGCTACACCTTC.

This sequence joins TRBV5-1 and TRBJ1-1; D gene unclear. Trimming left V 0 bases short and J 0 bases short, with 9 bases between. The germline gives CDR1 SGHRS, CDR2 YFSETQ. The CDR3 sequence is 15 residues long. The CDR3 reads CASSLEWQLNTEAFF. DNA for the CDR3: TGCGCCAGCAGCTTGGAATGGCAGTTGAACACTGAAGCTTTCTTT.

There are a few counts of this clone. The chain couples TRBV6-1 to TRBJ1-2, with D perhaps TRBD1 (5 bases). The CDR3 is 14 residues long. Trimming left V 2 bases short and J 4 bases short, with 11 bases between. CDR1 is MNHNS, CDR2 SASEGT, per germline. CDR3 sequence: CASSEQGPLYGYTF. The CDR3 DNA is TGTGCCAGCAGTGAACAGGGTCCCCTCTATGGCTACACCTTC.

The CDR3 protein is CASTRPGGQSPEQYF. CDR3 DNA: TGTGCCAGCACCCGACCTGGGGGACAGTCTCCAGAGCAGTACTTC. J is TRBJ2-7 and V is TRBV5-4; TRBD1 matches at 7 bases. With 6 bases clipped from V and 7 bases from J, the junction kept 16 bases outside the gene matches. Germline lookup yields CDR1 SGHNT and CDR2 YYREEE (reference sequence). CDR3 length: 15 amino acids.

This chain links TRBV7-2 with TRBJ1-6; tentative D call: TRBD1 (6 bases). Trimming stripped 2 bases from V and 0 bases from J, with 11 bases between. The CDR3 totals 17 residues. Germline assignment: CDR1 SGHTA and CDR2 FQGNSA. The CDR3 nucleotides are TGTGCCAGCAGCTTAACAGGGATGAGCTCCTATAATTCACCCCTCCACTTT. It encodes CASSLTGMSSYNSPLHF.

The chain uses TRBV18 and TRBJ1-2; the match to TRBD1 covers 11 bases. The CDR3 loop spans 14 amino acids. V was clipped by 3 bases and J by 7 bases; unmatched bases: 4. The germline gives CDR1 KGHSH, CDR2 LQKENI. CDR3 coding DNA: TGTGCCAGCTCACCCGGGACAGGGGGAGGTGGCTACACCTTC. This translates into CASSPGTGGGGYTF.

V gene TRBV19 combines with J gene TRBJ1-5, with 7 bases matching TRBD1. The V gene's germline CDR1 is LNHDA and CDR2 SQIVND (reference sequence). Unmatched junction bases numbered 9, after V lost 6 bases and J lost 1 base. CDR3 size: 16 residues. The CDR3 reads CASSPTGAWSNQPQHF. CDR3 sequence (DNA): TGTGCCAGTAGCCCAACAGGGGCGTGGAGCAATCAGCCCCAGCATTTT.

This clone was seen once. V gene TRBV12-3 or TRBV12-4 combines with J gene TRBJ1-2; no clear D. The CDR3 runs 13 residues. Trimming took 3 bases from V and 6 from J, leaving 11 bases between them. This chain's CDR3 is CASSFYLGDGYTF. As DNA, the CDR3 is TGTGCCAGCAGTTTTTACCTCGGAGATGGCTACACCTTC.

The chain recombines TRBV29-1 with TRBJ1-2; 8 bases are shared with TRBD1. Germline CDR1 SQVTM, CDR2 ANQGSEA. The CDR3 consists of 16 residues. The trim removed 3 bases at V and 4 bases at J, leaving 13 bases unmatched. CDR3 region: CSVDGSRGRRGYGYTF. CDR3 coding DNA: TGCAGCGTTGATGGGAGCAGGGGGCGCCGGGGCTATGGCTACACCTTC.